This T cell receptor (beta chain) was identified in a study of cytomegalovirus exposure and HLA in healthy donors. Comments on this clone: The antigen remains unidentified.

CDR1 and CDR2 (germline): LGHNA, YNFKEQ. CDR3 length: 16 amino acids. Germline trimming cut 1 base from V and 2 bases from J; bases unmatched to any gene: 6. General observations from the study: With later analysis, a missense DCLRE1C variant became linked to TCR beta V- and J-gene trimming. Most CMV-associated TCR beta chains were later found to appear HLA-restricted.

PCR involved 60 Vbeta and 13 Jbeta primers. Assay used: immunoSEQ multiplex PCR; TCRdb lists only in-frame clones, some missing. The sample shows more than 90,000 clones, 82% of them seen only once. This TCR was recovered from a man aged 30-40 years in good health and CMV-seropositive. The sequenced sample consisted of PBMCs. This rearrangement joins TRBV4-2 to TRBJ2-5, with 8 nucleotides matching TRBD2. The CDR3 nucleotides are TGTGCCAGCAGCCAAGGCGAGAGCGGGGGACAAGAGACCCAGTACTTC. It is translated as CASSQGESGGQETQYF.